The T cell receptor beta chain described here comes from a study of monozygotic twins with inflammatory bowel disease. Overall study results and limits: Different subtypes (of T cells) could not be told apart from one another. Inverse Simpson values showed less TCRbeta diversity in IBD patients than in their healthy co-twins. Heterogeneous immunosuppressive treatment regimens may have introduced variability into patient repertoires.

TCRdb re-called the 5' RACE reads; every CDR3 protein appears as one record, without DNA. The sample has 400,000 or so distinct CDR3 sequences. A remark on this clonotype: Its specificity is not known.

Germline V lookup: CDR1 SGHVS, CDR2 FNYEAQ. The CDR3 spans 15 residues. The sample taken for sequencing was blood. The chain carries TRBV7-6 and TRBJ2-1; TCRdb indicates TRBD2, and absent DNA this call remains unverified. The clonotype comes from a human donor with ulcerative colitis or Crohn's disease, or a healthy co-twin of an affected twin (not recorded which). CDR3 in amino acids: CASSLGTRTSGEQFF.